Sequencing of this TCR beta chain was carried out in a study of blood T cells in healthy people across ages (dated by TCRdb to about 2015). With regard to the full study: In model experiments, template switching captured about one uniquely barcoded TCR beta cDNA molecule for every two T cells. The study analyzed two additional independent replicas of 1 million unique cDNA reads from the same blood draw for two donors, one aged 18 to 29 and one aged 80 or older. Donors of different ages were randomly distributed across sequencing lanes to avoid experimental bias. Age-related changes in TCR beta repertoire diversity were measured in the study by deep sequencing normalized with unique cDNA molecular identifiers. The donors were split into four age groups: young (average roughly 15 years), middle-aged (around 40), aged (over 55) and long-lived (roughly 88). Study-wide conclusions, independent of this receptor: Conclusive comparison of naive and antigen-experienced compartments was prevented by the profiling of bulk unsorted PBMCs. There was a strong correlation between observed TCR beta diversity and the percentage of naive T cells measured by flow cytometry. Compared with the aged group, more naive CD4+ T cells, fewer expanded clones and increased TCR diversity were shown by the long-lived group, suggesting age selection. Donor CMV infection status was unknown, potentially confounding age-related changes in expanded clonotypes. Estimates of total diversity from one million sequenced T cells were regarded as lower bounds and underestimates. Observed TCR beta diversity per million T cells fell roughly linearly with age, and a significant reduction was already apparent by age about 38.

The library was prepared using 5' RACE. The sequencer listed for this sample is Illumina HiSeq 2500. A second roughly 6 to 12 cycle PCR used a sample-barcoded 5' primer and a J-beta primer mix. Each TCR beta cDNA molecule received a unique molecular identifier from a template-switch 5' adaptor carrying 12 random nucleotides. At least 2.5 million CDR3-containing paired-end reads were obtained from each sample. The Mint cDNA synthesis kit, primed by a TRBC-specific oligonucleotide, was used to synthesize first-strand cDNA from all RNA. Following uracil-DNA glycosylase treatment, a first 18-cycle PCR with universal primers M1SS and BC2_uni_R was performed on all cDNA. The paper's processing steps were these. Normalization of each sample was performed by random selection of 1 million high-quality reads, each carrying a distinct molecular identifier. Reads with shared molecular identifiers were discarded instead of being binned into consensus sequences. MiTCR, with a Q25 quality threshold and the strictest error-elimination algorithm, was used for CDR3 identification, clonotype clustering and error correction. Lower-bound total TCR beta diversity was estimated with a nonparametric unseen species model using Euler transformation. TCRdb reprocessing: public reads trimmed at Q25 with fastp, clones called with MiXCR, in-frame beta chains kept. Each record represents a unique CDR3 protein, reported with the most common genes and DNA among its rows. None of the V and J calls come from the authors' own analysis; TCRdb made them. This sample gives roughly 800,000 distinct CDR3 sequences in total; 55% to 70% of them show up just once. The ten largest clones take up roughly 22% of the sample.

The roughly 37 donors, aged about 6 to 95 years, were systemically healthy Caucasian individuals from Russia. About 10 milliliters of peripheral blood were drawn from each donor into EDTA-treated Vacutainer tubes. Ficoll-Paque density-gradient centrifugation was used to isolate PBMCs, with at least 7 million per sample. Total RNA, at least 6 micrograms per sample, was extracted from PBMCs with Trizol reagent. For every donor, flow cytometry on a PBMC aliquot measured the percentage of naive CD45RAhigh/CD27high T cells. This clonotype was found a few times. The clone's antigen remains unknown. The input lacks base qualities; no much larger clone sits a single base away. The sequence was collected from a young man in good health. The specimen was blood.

The DNA sequence is given as TGTGCCACCAGCAGAGGTAGCGGGGGGGCCAATGAGCAGTTCTTC. This sequence encodes CATSRGSGGANEQFF. Rearrangement joined TRBV15 to TRBJ2-1; 11 bases in between match TRBD2. Taken from cysteine to phenylalanine, the CDR3 has 15 residues. CDR3 DNA is the only sequence kept; it has 45 bases, read in frame from the first base. V lost 1 base and J lost 6 bases, and the count of bases not matched to a germline gene is 2. CDR1 and CDR2 are drawn from the germline V gene (reference sequence): LNHNV, YYDKDF.